This T cell receptor beta chain originates from a study of T cell repertoires in cytomegalovirus infection. Study overall: In public TCR beta signatures, there were indications of both CMV infection and matching HLA type. Overall study results and limits: It was HLA-C-restricted CMV-specific TCR beta clonotypes that dominated the response ex vivo. The study identified carriers of CMV plus the relevant HLA from cumulative public TCR beta family frequency.

One entry per CDR3 protein results from TCRdb running MiXCR on the reads. The table lists around 190,000 distinct CDR3 sequences, about 15% of them singletons. Germline V gene lookup returns CDR1 SGHTA and CDR2 FQGNSA. The V and J ends lost 5 bases and 8 bases respectively, with 21 bases between them. The CDR3 extends over 15 amino acids. This clonotype was seen many times. Its antigen is still unknown. Material for sequencing was PBMCs. This sequence was found in a human donor in good health (CMV status not recorded). Some clones in this sample may be carry-over from other donors' samples. This rearrangement joins TRBV7-2 to TRBJ1-1; tentatively, D is TRBD1 (6 bases). CDR3 amino acids: CASSPQTRKGVEAFF. DNA for the CDR3: TGTGCCAGCAGCCCCCAGACTCGGAAGGGGGTCGAAGCTTTCTTT.